These T cell receptor beta chains were read from a single sample in a study of blood T cell repertoires in COVID-19. Produced via immunoSEQ multiplex PCR; TCRdb's table is partial and in-frame only. The sample lists 60,000 to 65,000 clones, 72% occurring once. Sample: peripheral blood. The source of these receptors is a woman in her 70s with COVID-19, enrolled during active disease. CDR3s include the opening cysteine and the closing phenylalanine or tryptophan. The D gene is left open where the match is weak. Expanded clones are given a class, and other clones once, few, many or no size at all.

v_gene,j_gene,abundance,d_gene,CDR3aa,CDR3nt
TRBV2,TRBJ2-2,once,TRBD1,CARIPGTEGTGELFF,TGTGCCCGAATCCCCGGGACAGAGGGAACCGGGGAGCTGTTTTTT
TRBV12-5,TRBJ2-4,-,TRBD2,CASGSGGGGAKNIQYF,TGTGCTAGTGGTTCGGGCGGCGGGGGGGCCAAAAACATTCAGTACTTC
TRBV11-3,TRBJ1-2,-,-,CASSSLPRGPYGYTF,TGTGCCAGCAGCTCCCTTCCGCGGGGTCCCTATGGCTACACCTTC
TRBV14,TRBJ1-6,once,-,CASSSRTERSPLHF,TGTGCCAGCAGCTCAAGAACGGAGCGTTCACCCCTCCACTTT
TRBV9,TRBJ1-2,-,-,CASSVEGRDLYGYTF,TGTGCCAGCAGCGTAGAGGGCAGGGATCTCTATGGCTACACCTTC
TRBV5-4,TRBJ1-1,-,-,CASSWTDMNTEAFF,TGTGCCAGCAGCTGGACAGACATGAACACTGAAGCTTTCTTT
TRBV3-1/TRBV3-2,TRBJ1-2,few,-,CASSQSYRVTNYGYTF,TGTGCCAGCAGCCAGTCATACAGGGTAACTAACTATGGCTACACCTTC
TRBV29-1,TRBJ1-2,-,-,CSVEADNYGYTF,TGCAGCGTTGAGGCAGATAACTATGGCTACACCTTC
TRBV3-1/TRBV3-2,TRBJ1-5,-,-,CASSITPGKNQPQHF,TGTGCCAGCAGCATTACACCGGGGAAAAATCAGCCCCAGCATTTT
TRBV5-4,TRBJ1-2,once,TRBD1,CASSYDRANYGYTF,TGTGCCAGCAGCTACGACAGGGCTAACTATGGCTACACCTTC
TRBV6-2/TRBV6-3,TRBJ1-1,many,-,CASSYRRGGTEAFF,TGTGCCAGCAGTTACCGTCGGGGGGGCACTGAAGCTTTCTTT
TRBV7-9,TRBJ2-2,-,-,CASSLFQAAGELFF,TGTGCCAGCAGCTTATTTCAGGCAGCCGGGGAGCTGTTTTTT
TRBV19,TRBJ1-1,-,-,CASSTGRGMMNTEAFF,TGTGCCAGTAGTACAGGACGGGGGATGATGAACACTGAAGCTTTCTTT
TRBV6-6,TRBJ1-2,-,-,CASSYSRKGVSGYTF,TGTGCCAGCAGTTACTCGAGGAAGGGGGTGTCTGGCTACACCTTC
TRBV7-8,TRBJ2-1,few,TRBD1,CASSPPGQGGNEQFF,TGTGCCAGCAGCCCCCCGGGACAGGGCGGCAATGAGCAGTTCTTC
TRBV27,TRBJ1-1,-,TRBD1,CASSFRTGSGNTEAFF,TGTGCCAGCAGTTTTAGGACAGGGTCCGGGAACACTGAAGCTTTCTTT
TRBV6-4,TRBJ2-2,-,TRBD2,CASSDSFEREGNVTGELFF,TGTGCCAGCAGTGACTCGTTCGAGCGGGAGGGCAATGTCACCGGGGAGCTGTTTTTT
TRBV5-1,TRBJ2-5,-,-,CASSFSFGGGETQYF,TGCGCCAGCAGCTTTTCGTTTGGAGGGGGCGAGACCCAGTACTTC
TRBV4-3,TRBJ1-1,-,TRBD1,CASSQEGTGTGGTEAFF,TGCGCCAGCAGCCAAGAAGGGACCGGGACAGGGGGCACTGAAGCTTTCTTT
TRBV7-9,TRBJ1-3,few,TRBD1,CASSLRTGWTGNTIYF,TGTGCCAGCAGCCTGAGGACAGGGTGGACTGGAAACACCATATATTTT
TRBV30,TRBJ1-5,-,-,CAWRREGGNQPQHF,TGTGCCTGGAGGAGGGAGGGCGGCAATCAGCCCCAGCATTTT
TRBV20-1,TRBJ2-3,few,-,CSAIGTDTQYF,TGCAGTGCTATAGGCACAGATACGCAGTATTTT
TRBV24-1,TRBJ2-2,-,-,CATRADGTRTGELFF,TGTGCCACCAGGGCCGACGGGACTCGCACCGGGGAGCTGTTTTTT
TRBV6-5,TRBJ2-1,-,TRBD1,CASRSPGQGFGEQFF,TGTGCCAGCAGAAGTCCGGGACAGGGTTTCGGTGAGCAGTTCTTC
TRBV7-3,TRBJ2-3,-,TRBD1,CASSLAGGAVDTQYF,TGTGCCAGCAGCTTAGCAGGGGGCGCAGTAGATACGCAGTATTTT
TRBV9,TRBJ2-1,few,TRBD1,CASSVTGGPYNEQFF,TGTGCCAGCAGCGTTACAGGGGGCCCTTACAATGAGCAGTTCTTC
TRBV2,TRBJ1-2,-,TRBD1,CASRTGGARNYGYTF,TGTGCCAGCCGGACAGGGGGCGCGAGGAACTATGGCTACACCTTC
TRBV5-6,TRBJ2-7,-,TRBD1,CASSFTGGPYEQYF,TGTGCCAGCAGCTTCACAGGGGGACCCTACGAGCAGTACTTC
TRBV9,TRBJ1-1,-,-,CASSDGYPGTSTEAFF,TGTGCCAGCAGCGATGGGTACCCAGGGACTTCCACTGAAGCTTTCTTT
TRBV18,TRBJ1-5,-,-,CASSPAAADQPQHF,TGTGCCAGCTCACCGGCGGCGGCCGATCAGCCCCAGCATTTT
TRBV5-6,TRBJ1-2,few,TRBD1,CASSFGQGRGYTF,TGTGCCAGCAGCTTCGGACAGGGGCGAGGCTACACCTTC
TRBV5-4,TRBJ2-5,-,TRBD1,CASSLGTGGQETQYF,TGTGCCAGCAGCTTGGGGACAGGGGGGCAAGAGACCCAGTACTTC
TRBV4-3,TRBJ2-1,many,TRBD1,CASSRLDRDHEQFF,TGCGCCAGCAGCCGATTGGACAGGGACCATGAGCAGTTCTTC
TRBV6-5,TRBJ1-1,-,TRBD1,CASSPTGSEAFF,TGTGCCAGCAGCCCGACAGGGTCTGAAGCTTTCTTT
TRBV13,TRBJ2-1,-,TRBD1,CASRQAGTVYNEQFF,TGTGCCAGCAGGCAGGCCGGGACAGTCTACAATGAGCAGTTCTTC
TRBV5-6,TRBJ2-3,-,-,CASSALLHRVGDTQYF,TGTGCCAGCAGCGCCCTTTTGCACAGGGTTGGAGATACGCAGTATTTT
TRBV25-1,TRBJ1-2,few,-,CASSEQNYGYTF,TGTGCCAGCAGTGAACAGAACTATGGCTACACCTTC
TRBV5-1,TRBJ2-3,-,TRBD2,CASSSLPGRQEGTQYF,TGCGCCAGCAGCTCACTACCCGGGAGGCAAGAGGGTACGCAGTATTTT
TRBV3-1/TRBV3-2,TRBJ1-1,few,TRBD1,CASSHTGDAFF,TGTGCCAGCAGCCATACAGGGGACGCTTTCTTT
TRBV4-2,TRBJ2-2,-,-,CASSLTNGNTGELFF,TGTGCCAGCAGCCTCACTAACGGGAACACCGGGGAGCTGTTTTTT
TRBV27,TRBJ2-3,-,TRBD2,CASSSFILRERGTQYF,TGTGCCAGCAGTTCTTTTATATTGCGGGAGAGGGGTACGCAGTATTTT
TRBV7-8,TRBJ2-2,-,-,CASSFYRGGNTGELFF,TGTGCCAGCAGCTTCTACAGGGGAGGGAACACCGGGGAGCTGTTTTTT
TRBV13,TRBJ2-1,-,TRBD2,CASSTRLAGGPLYNEQFF,TGTGCCAGCAGCACCAGACTAGCGGGGGGCCCCTTATACAATGAGCAGTTCTTC
TRBV5-4,TRBJ1-2,many,TRBD1,CASSLQTGTGKGYTF,TGTGCCAGCAGCCTCCAGACCGGGACAGGGAAAGGCTACACCTTC
TRBV3-1/TRBV3-2,TRBJ2-5,-,TRBD2,CASSLASGQETQYF,TGTGCCAGCAGCCTGGCTAGCGGCCAAGAGACCCAGTACTTC
TRBV4-2,TRBJ2-5,-,TRBD1,CASSQATPAGQGAQETQYF,TGTGCCAGCAGCCAAGCCACGCCGGCGGGACAGGGGGCACAAGAGACCCAGTACTTC
TRBV20-1,TRBJ1-4,-,-,CSGPQGGKLFF,TGCAGTGGGCCCCAGGGAGGAAAACTGTTTTTT
TRBV19,TRBJ2-7,-,TRBD1,CASSIRALGQGPYEQYF,TGTGCCAGTAGTATTAGAGCGCTCGGACAGGGGCCCTACGAGCAGTACTTC
TRBV3-1/TRBV3-2,TRBJ1-3,-,-,CASSQGRGGRNTIYF,TGTGCCAGCAGCCAGGGGAGGGGGGGAAGAAACACCATATATTTT
TRBV3-1/TRBV3-2,TRBJ1-5,-,-,CASSPAPRGGNQPQHF,TGTGCCAGCAGCCCTGCCCCCAGGGGAGGCAATCAGCCCCAGCATTTT
TRBV7-8,TRBJ2-1,-,TRBD1,CASQHRTGHYNEQFF,TGTGCCAGCCAACATAGGACAGGACACTACAATGAGCAGTTCTTC
TRBV21-1,TRBJ2-3,-,-,CASSKDRGAGADTQYF,TGTGCCAGCAGCAAAGACAGGGGCGCTGGGGCAGATACGCAGTATTTT
TRBV6-1,TRBJ2-5,-,TRBD2,CASSELRGGQETQYF,TGTGCCAGCAGTGAATTGCGGGGGGGCCAAGAGACCCAGTACTTC
TRBV2,TRBJ1-2,-,-,CASSESEGDGYTF,TGTGCCAGCAGTGAAAGTGAGGGGGATGGCTACACCTTC